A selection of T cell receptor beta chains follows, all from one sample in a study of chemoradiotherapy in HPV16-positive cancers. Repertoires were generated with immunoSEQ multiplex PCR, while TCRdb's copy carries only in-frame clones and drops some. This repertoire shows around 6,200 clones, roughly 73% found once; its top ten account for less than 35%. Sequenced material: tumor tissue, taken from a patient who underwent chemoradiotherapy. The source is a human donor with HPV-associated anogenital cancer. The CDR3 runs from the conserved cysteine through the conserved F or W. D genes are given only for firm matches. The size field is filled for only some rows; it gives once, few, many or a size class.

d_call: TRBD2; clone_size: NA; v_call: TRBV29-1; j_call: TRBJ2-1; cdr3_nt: TGCAGCGTTGAGGGGCCTAGCGGGGCCGATGAGCAGTTCTTC; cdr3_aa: CSVEGPSGADEQFF
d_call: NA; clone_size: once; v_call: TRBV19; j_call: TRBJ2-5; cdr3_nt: TGTGCCAGTAGTATAGATTATGGTGGGTTACAAGAGACCCAGTACTTC; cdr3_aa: CASSIDYGGLQETQYF
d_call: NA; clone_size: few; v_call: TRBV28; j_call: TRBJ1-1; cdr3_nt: TGTGCCAGCAGAACCGCCGGGGAGGGCTTTAACACTGAAGCTTTCTTT; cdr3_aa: CASRTAGEGFNTEAFF
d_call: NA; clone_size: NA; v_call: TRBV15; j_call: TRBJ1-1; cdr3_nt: TGTGCCACCAGCAGAGATCCCGCAGGGCGGGTGGCTGAAGCTTTCTTT; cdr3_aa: CATSRDPAGRVAEAFF
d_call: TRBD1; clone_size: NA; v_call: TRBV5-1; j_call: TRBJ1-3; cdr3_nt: TGCGCCAGCACTCCGAGGACAGGGGCTGGAAACACCATATATTTT; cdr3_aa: CASTPRTGAGNTIYF
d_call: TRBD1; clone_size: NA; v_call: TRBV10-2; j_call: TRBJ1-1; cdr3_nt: TGCGCCAGCAGTCTGGACAGGGGGGTGACTGAAGCTTTCTTT; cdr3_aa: CASSLDRGVTEAFF
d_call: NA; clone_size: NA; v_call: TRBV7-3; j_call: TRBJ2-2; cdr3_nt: TGTGCCAGCAGCTTGTTCAGGGCTGCCGGGGAGCTGTTTTTT; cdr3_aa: CASSLFRAAGELFF
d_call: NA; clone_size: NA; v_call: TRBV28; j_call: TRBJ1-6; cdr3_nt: TGTGCCAGCAACCGGGGGAATTCACCCCTCCACTTT; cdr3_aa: CASNRGNSPLHF
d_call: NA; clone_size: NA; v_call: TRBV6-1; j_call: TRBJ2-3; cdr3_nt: TGTGCCAGCAGTGAAGGTGAGGGCACAGATACGCAGTATTTT; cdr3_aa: CASSEGEGTDTQYF
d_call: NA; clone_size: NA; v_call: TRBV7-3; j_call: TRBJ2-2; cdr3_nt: TGTGCCAGCAGCATAGGCGGGTCCGGGGAGCTGTTTTTT; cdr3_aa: CASSIGGSGELFF
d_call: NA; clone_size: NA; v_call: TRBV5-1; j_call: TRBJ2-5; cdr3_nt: TGCGCCAGCAGCGAAAAAGAGACCCAGTACTTC; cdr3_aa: CASSEKETQYF
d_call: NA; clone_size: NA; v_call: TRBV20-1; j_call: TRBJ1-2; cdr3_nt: TGCAGTGCTAGTCCAGACTACACCTTC; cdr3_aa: CSASPDYTF
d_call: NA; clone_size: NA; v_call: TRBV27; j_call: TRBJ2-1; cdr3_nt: TGTGCCAGCAGTGCCTCCGGGCGGGAAAATGAGCAGTTCTTC; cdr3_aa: CASSASGRENEQFF
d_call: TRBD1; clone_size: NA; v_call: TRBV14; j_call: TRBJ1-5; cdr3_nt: TGTGCCAGCAGCCAAGGCGGGACAGGGAATCAGCCCCAGCATTTT; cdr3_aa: CASSQGGTGNQPQHF
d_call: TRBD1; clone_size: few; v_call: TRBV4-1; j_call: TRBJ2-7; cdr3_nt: TGCGCCAGCAGCCGGAACCGGGACAGCTTCTACGAGCAGTACTTC; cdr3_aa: CASSRNRDSFYEQYF
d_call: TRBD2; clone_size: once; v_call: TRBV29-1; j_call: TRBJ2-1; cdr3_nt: TGCAGCGTCGTTGTCCCCCGACTAGCGGGGGTACCTTCAAGCTCCTACAATGAGCAGTTCTTC; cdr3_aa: CSVVVPRLAGVPSSSYNEQFF
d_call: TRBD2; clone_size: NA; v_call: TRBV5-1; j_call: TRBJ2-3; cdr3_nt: TGCGCCAGCGGGTTGGGGACTAGCGGAACCGGGTCGTATACGCAGTATTTT; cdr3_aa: CASGLGTSGTGSYTQYF
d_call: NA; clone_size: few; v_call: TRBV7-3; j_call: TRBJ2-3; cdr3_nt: TGTGCCACCTCACCGGGACTTGGCACAGATACGCAGTATTTT; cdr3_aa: CATSPGLGTDTQYF
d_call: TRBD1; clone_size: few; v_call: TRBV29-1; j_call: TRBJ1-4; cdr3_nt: TGCAGCGCTATACAGGGGCAGGACGAAAAACTGTTTTTT; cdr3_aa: CSAIQGQDEKLFF
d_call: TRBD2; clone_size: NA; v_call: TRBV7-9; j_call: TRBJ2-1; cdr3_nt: TGTGCCAGCAGCTTGGGGACTAGCGGTCCGAGGCAGTTCTTC; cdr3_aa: CASSLGTSGPRQFF
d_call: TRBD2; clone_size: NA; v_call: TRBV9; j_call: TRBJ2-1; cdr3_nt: TGTGCCAGCCTCCTACGGGAGGGCTGCAATGAGCAGTTCTTC; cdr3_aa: CASLLREGCNEQFF
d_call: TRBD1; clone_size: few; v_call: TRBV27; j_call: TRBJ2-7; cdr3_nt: TGTGCCAGCTCTATGGACAGGGGGCTTTTCGAGCAGTACTTC; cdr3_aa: CASSMDRGLFEQYF
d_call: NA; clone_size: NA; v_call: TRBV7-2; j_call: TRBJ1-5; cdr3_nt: TGTGCCAGCAGCTTATGGGCAGGGGAACAGCCCCAGCATTTT; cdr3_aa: CASSLWAGEQPQHF
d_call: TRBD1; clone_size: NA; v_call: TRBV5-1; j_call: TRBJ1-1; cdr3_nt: TGCGCCAGCAGCTGGGCGGACAGGGGACCCAACACTGAAGCTTTCTTT; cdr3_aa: CASSWADRGPNTEAFF
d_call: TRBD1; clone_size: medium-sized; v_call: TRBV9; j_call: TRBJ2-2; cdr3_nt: TGTGCCAGCAGCGTACCCCAGCCGGACAGGGGTGGGAACACCGGGGAGCTGTTTTTT; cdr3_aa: CASSVPQPDRGGNTGELFF
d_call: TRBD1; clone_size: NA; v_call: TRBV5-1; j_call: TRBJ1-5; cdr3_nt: TGCGCCAGCAGCCCCTGGACAGGGCGCAATCAGCCCCAGCATTTT; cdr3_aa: CASSPWTGRNQPQHF